This T cell receptor (beta chain) came from a study of cytomegalovirus exposure and HLA in healthy donors. Germline CDR1 reads SGDLS; CDR2 reads YYNGEE. CDR3 length equals 15 residues. 60 Vbeta and 13 Jbeta primers were used in PCR. Only in-frame clones appear in the TCRdb table, and some are missing; sequencing was by immunoSEQ multiplex PCR. The data contain about 140,000 clones, about 80% of them singletons. The chain uses TRBV9 and TRBJ2-5; the match to TRBD2 covers 10 bases. The J call may be wrong; the DNA end is better matched by TRBJ2-7. The sample was PBMCs. This clonotype originated in a man aged 40-49 years in good health and CMV-seropositive. The DNA for the CDR3 is TGTGCCAGCAGCGTAGACACTAGCGGGATCTACGAGCAGTACTTC. The encoded protein is CASSVDTSGIYEQYF.